This TCR beta chain is drawn from a study of blood T cell repertoires in COVID-19. The method was immunoSEQ multiplex PCR; TCRdb's version includes in-frame clones alone and lacks a portion of them. The data contain about 250,000 clones, around nine tenths of them singletons. All enrollees were roughly 18 to 100 years old and from 25 or so US areas. The CDR3 is 17 residues long. Trimming removed 2 bases from V and 1 base from J, with 12 bases in between. The germline CDR1 and CDR2 sequences are MGHDK and SYGVNS. The clonotype was recovered from a young woman who had recovered from COVID-19. Sequenced input: PBMCs or T cells enriched from blood (not recorded which). The genes are TRBV25-1 and TRBJ1-6; TRBD1 is a possible D gene (5 bases). Here the CDR3 DNA reads TGTGCCAGCAGTGAACGCAGGGCACGATCCTATAATTCACCCCTCCACTTT. As protein: CASSERRARSYNSPLHF. Together with reference TRBV25-1 and TRBJ1-6, the CDR3 gives the full variable domain: EADIYQTPRYLVIGTGKKITLECSQTMGHDKMYWYQQDPGMELHLIHYSYGVNSTEKGDLSSESTVSRIRTEHFPLTLESARPSHTSQYLCASSERRARSYNSPLHFGNGTRLTVT.